This entry is about one T cell receptor beta chain. No cognate antigen has been identified for it. No much larger clonotype is one base removed from it; base qualities were not supplied. These data belong to a study of T-cell reconstitution after alpha-beta-depleted transplantation in children (dated by TCRdb to 2016 to 2018). At the level of the whole study: Using TCR repertoire profiling, the study followed T-cell immune reconstitution in a quantitative way in children after TCRalphabeta/CD19-depleted allogeneic hematopoietic cell transplantation.

V was cut back by 5 bases and J by 4 bases, leaving a gap of 11 bases between them. CDR1 GTSNPN and CDR2 SVGIG are derived from the germline V gene (reference sequence). The CDR3 has 12 amino acids, counting the end cysteine and phenylalanine. CDR3 DNA is the only sequence kept; it has 36 bases, read in frame from the first base. The library was generated by PCR. The sample was run on an Illumina HiSeq 2500. Molecular barcoding was employed in the preparation of TCR libraries, with unique molecular identifiers being used to normalize TCRbeta repertoire quantification. TCRdb reanalyzed the raw reads on its own, using fastp at Q25 for trimming and MiXCR for clone calling, and kept in-frame beta chains. CDR3 protein duplicates are merged, each entry listing the most common genes and DNA. The sample table lists 600,000 to 700,000 distinct CDR3 sequences, approximately 16% of them with a count of one. Together, the top ten hold approximately 1% of the sample.

This sequence was found in a human donor who donated a stem cell graft to a child with acute myeloid leukemia. The V gene is TRBV30 and the J gene is TRBJ2-5; a weak D assignment points to TRBD1 (5 bases agree). Specimen: PBMCs from the stem cell graft donor, collected from the stem cell graft. The CDR3 region: CAWGKGAETQYF. Read as DNA, the sequence is TGTGCCTGGGGGAAAGGGGCAGAGACCCAGTACTTC.